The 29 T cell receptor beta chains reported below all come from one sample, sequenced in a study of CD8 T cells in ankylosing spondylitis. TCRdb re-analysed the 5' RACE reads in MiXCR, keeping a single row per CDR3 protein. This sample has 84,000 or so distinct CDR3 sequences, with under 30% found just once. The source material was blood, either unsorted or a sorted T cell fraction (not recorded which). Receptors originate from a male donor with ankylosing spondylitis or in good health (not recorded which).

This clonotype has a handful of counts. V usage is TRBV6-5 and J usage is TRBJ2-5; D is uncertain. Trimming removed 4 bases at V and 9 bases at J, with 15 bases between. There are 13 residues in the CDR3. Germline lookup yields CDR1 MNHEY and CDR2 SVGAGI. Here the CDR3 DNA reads TGTGCCAGCAGTTCCACCGACCCTTTCGCCCAGTACTTC. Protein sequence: CASSSTDPFAQYF.

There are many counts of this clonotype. The CDR3 loop is CAISPQGDEKLFF. CDR3 bases: TGTGCCATCAGCCCACAGGGGGATGAAAAACTGTTTTTT. The chain has TRBV10-3 and TRBJ1-4; 8 bases line up with TRBD1. The V segment lost 6 bases and the J segment 6 bases; nucleotides outside the gene matches: 3. The length of the CDR3 is 13 residues. Germline V lookup: CDR1 ENHRY, CDR2 SYGVKD.

CDR3 protein: CASSFRGRDAEAFF. CDR3 DNA: TGCGCCAGCAGTTTCAGGGGCCGAGATGCTGAAGCTTTCTTT. This sequence joins TRBV5-1 and TRBJ1-1; D may be TRBD1 (6 bases). The V end was cut by 5 bases, the J end by 6 bases, with 17 bases between. Germline V CDR1 and CDR2: SGHRS, YFSETQ. CDR3 size: 14 residues.

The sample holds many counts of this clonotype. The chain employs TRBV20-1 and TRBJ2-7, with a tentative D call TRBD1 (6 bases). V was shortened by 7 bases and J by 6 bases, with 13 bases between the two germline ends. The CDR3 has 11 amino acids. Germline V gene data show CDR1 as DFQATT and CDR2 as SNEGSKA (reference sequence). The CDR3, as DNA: TGCAGTGGGCAGGGGACGGCCGAGCAGTACGTC. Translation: CSGQGTAEQYV.

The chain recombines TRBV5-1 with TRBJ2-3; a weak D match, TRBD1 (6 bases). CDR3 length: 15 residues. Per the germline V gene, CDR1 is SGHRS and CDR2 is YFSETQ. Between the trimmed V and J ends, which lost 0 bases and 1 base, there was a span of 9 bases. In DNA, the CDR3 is TGCGCCAGCAGCTTGGGGGGACAACGCACAGATACGCAGTATTTT. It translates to CASSLGGQRTDTQYF.

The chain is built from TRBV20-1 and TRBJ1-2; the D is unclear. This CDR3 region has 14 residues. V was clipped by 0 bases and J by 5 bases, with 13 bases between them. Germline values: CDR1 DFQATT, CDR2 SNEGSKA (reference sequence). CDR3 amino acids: CSARDFGVEYGYTF. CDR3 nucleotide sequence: TGCAGTGCTAGAGATTTTGGGGTTGAATATGGCTACACCTTC.

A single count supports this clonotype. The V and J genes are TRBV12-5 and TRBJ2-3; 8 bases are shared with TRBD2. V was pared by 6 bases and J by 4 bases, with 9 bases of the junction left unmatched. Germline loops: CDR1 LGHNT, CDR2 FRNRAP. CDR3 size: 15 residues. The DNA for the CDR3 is TGTGCTAGTGGCCCGGGACTAGAAATCGCAGATACGCAGTATTTT. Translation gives CASGPGLEIADTQYF.

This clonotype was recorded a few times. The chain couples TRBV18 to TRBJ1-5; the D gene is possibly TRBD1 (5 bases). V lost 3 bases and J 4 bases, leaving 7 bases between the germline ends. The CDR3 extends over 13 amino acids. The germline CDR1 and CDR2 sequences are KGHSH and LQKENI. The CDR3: CASSPEGNQPQHF. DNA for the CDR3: TGTGCCAGCTCACCGGAGGGGAATCAGCCCCAGCATTTT.

CDR3 nucleotide sequence: TGTGCCAGCAGCCGCCTCGACAGGGCTGGTGGCTACACCTTC. The encoded protein is CASSRLDRAGGYTF. The rearrangement joins TRBV6-1 to TRBJ1-2; 7 bases line up with TRBD1. The CDR3 covers 14 residues. Looked up from germline, CDR1 is MNHNS and CDR2 is SASEGT. Trimming at V came to 6 bases and at J to 7 bases, leaving 11 bases not matched to a gene.

The DNA of the CDR3 is TGCGCCAGCAGCCTAACAGGGACCTACACCGGGGAGCTGTTTTTT. Amino acid sequence: CASSLTGTYTGELFF. This chain uses TRBV5-1 with TRBJ2-2; tentatively, D is TRBD1 (6 bases). The CDR3 covers 15 residues. In germline, CDR1 is SGHRS, CDR2 YFSETQ. Trimming cost V 4 bases and J 3 bases, with 13 bases left between them.

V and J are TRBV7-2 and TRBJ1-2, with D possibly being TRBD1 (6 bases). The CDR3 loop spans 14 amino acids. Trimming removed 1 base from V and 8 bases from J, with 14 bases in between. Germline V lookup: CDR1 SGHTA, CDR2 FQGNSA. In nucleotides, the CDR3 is TGTGCCAGCAGCTTAGACGGGGGCGCGGTGGGCTACACCTTC. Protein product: CASSLDGGAVGYTF.

The CDR3 loop is CASSPSGQVTYEQYF. As DNA, the CDR3 is TGTGCCAGCTCACCAAGTGGGCAGGTAACCTACGAGCAGTACTTC. This chain connects TRBV18 to TRBJ2-7; D call uncertain. The CDR3 length is 15 residues. Germline V gene data show CDR1 as KGHSH and CDR2 as LQKENI. V was clipped by 2 bases and J by 2 bases, with 13 bases between them.

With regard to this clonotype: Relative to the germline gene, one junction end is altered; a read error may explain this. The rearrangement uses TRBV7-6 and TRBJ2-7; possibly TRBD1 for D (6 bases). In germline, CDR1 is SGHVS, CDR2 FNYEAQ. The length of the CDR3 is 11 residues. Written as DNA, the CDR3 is TGTGCCAGCAGCTCTACCGACAGGCTGGCTTTC. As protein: CASSSTDRLAF.

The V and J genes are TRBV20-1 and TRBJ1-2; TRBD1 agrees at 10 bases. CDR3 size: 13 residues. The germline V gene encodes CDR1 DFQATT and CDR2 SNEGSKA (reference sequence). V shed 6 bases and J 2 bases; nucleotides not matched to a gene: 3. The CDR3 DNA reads TGCAGTGCCGGACAGGGGGGGAACTATGGCTACACCTTC. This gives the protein CSAGQGGNYGYTF.

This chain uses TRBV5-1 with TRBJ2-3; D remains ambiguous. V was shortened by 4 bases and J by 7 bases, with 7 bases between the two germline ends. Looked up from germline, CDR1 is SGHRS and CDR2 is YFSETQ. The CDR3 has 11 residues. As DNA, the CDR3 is TGCGCCAGCAGCAACTCAAATACGCAGTATTTT. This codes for CASSNSNTQYF.

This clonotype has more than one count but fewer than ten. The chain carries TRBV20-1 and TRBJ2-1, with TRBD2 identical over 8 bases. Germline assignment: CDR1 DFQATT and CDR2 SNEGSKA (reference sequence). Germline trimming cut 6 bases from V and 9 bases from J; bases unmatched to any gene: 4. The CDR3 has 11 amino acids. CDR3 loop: CSATGGGEQFF. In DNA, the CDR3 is TGCAGTGCAACCGGGGGGGGTGAGCAGTTCTTC.

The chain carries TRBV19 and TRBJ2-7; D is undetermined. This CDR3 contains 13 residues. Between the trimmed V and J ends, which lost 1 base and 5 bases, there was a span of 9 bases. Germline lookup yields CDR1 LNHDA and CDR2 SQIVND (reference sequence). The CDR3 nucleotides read TGTGCCAGTAGTATAGGACTTTTAAACGAGCAGTACTTC. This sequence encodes CASSIGLLNEQYF.

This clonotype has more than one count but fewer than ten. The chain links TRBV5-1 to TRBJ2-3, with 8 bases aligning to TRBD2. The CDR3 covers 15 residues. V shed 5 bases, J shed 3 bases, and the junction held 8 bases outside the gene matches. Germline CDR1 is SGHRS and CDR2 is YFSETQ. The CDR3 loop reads CASRQAGVRTDTQYF. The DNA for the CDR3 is TGCGCCAGCAGGCAAGCGGGAGTGAGGACAGATACGCAGTATTTT.

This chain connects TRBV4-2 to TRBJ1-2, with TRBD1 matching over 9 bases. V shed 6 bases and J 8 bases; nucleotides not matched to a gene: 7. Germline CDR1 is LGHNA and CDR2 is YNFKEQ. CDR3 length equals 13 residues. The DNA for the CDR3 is TGTGCCAGCAGTCAACAGGGGGCTGCGGGCTACACCTTC. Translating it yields CASSQQGAAGYTF.

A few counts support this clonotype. The CDR3 DNA sequence: TGTGCCAGCAGAGGCACTAGCGGGAGTGTCCTTATCGCCAAAAACATTCAGTACTTC. Residues: CASRGTSGSVLIAKNIQYF. The chain links TRBV6-1 to TRBJ2-4, with 11 bases that match TRBD2. This CDR3 spans 19 amino acids. Germline-derived CDR1 and CDR2 are MNHNS and SASEGT. V shed 6 bases and J 1 base; nucleotides not matched to a gene: 14.

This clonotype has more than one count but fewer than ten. As DNA, the CDR3 is TGCAGTGCTAGAGAATTAATCGATTCACCCCTCCACTTT. Its translation is CSARELIDSPLHF. The rearrangement uses TRBV20-1 and TRBJ1-6; D remains ambiguous. CDR3 length equals 13 residues. In germline, CDR1 is DFQATT, CDR2 SNEGSKA (reference sequence). V was clipped by 0 bases and J by 8 bases, with 8 bases between them.

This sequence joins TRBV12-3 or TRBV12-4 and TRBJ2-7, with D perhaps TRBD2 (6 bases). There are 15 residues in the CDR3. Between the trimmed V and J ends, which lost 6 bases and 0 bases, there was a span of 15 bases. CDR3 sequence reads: CASRGEAQRSYEQYF. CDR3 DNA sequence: TGTGCCAGCAGGGGGGAGGCACAGCGCTCCTACGAGCAGTACTTC.

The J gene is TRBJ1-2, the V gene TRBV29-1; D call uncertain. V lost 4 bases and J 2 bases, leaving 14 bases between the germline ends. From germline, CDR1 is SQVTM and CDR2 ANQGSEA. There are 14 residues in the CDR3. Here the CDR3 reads CSVGVPRMNYGYTF. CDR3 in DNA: TGCAGCGTTGGGGTTCCCCGAATGAACTATGGCTACACCTTC.

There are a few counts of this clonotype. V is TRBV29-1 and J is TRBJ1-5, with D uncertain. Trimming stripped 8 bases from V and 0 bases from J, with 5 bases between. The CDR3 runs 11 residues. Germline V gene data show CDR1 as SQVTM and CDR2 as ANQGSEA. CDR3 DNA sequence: TGCAGCTCAAATAGCAATCAGCCCCAGCATTTT. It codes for CSSNSNQPQHF.

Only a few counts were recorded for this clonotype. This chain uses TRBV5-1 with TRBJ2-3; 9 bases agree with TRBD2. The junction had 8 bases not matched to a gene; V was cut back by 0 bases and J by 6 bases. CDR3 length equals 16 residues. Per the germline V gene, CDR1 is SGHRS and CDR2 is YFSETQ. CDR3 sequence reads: CASSLAVAGAADTQYF. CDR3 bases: TGCGCCAGCAGCTTGGCCGTAGCGGGAGCGGCGGATACGCAGTATTTT.

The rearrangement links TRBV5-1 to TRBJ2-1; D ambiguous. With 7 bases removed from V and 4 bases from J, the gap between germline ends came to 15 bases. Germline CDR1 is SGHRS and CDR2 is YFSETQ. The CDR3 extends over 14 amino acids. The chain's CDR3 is CASRTQVAYNEQFF. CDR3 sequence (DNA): TGCGCCAGCCGGACGCAGGTGGCTTACAATGAGCAGTTCTTC.

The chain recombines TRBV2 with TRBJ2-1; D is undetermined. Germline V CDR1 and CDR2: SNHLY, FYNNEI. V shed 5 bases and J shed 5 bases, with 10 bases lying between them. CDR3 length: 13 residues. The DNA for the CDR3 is TGTGCCAGCAGTTATAATCGGAACAATGAGCAGTTCTTC. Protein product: CASSYNRNNEQFF.

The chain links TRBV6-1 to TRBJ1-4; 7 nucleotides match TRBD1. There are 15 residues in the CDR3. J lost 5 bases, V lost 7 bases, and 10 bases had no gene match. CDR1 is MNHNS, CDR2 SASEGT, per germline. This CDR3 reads CASTPGGAVNEKLFF. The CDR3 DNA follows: TGTGCCAGCACCCCAGGGGGGGCTGTAAATGAAAAACTGTTTTTT.

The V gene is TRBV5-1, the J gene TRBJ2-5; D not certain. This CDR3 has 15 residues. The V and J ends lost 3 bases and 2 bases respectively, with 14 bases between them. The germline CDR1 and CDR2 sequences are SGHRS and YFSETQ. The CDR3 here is CASSSPSPAQETQYF. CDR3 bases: TGCGCCAGCAGCTCGCCGTCCCCGGCACAAGAGACCCAGTACTTC.